This TCR beta chain came from a study of cytomegalovirus exposure and HLA in healthy donors. Notes on the study in general: The authors assumed roughly uniform sequencing depth across donors for presence/absence analyses. TCR association rates varied by HLA locus in a later analysis, with DRB1 highest and HLA-C lowest. According to an earlier analysis, most TCR beta V segments yielded productive rearrangements about 90% or about 30% of the time.

Comments on this clone: What it binds is unknown.

Amplification used 60 Vbeta primers and 13 Jbeta primers. TCRdb keeps only in-frame clones here, not all; method: immunoSEQ multiplex PCR. The sample contains around 180,000 clones, roughly 80% of which appear only once. The CDR3 has 14 residues. Germline V lookup: CDR1 SNHLY, CDR2 FYNNEI. The chain carries TRBV2 and TRBJ2-5, with D tentatively TRBD2 (6 bases). The end of the DNA fits TRBJ2-7 better, so the J call may be wrong. Sequencing was carried out using PBMCs. The sequence was collected from a woman between 45 and 65 years old in good health and CMV-seronegative. The CDR3 sequence is CASSPRDSYYEQYF. Here the CDR3 DNA reads TGTGCCAGCAGCCCCCGGGACTCCTACTACGAGCAGTACTTC.